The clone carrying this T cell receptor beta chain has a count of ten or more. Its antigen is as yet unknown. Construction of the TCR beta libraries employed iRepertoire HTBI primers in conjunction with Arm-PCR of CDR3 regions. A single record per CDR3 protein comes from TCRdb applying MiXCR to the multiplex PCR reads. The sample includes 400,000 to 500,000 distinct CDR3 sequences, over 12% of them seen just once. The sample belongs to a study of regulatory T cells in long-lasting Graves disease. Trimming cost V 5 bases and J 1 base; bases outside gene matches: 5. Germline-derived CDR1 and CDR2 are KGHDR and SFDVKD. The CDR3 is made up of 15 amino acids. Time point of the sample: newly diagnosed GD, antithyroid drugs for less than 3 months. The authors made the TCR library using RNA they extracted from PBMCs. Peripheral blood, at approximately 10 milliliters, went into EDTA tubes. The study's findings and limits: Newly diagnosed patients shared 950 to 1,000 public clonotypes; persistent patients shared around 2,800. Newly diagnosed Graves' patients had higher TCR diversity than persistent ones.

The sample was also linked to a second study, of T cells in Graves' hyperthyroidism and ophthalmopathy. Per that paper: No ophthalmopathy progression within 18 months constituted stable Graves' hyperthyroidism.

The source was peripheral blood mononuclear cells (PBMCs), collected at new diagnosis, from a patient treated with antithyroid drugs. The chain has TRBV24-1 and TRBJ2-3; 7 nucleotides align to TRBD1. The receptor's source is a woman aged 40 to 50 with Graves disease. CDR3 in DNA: TGTGCCACCAGTGTCGGGACAGAGGGCACAGATACGCAGTATTTT. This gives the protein CATSVGTEGTDTQYF.